The table lists the clone carrying this T cell receptor (beta chain) with a few counts. This entry belongs to a study of T cells after yellow fever vaccination. One entry per CDR3 protein results from TCRdb running MiXCR on the 5' RACE reads. The sample comprises over 300,000 distinct CDR3 sequences, roughly 4% of which are singletons, and about a quarter rests with the top ten. Germline assignment: CDR1 MNHEY and CDR2 SVGAGI. The V end was cut by 2 bases, the J end by 5 bases, with 21 bases between. CDR3 length equals 17 residues. The starting material was PBMCs, obtained on the day of the yellow fever booster vaccination. The rearrangement joins TRBV6-5 to TRBJ1-1; a possible D gene is TRBD1 (6 bases). This TCR was recovered from a man aged 18 to 29 who received the YFV17D yellow fever vaccine. CDR3 sequence: CASSYTTHTGRGTEAFF. Written as DNA, the CDR3 is TGTGCCAGCAGTTACACGACGCACACAGGGAGAGGAACTGAAGCTTTCTTT.